The TCR beta chain described here comes from a study of cytomegalovirus exposure and HLA in healthy donors. Findings and caveats of the study: Cytomegalovirus-associated TCR beta chains were listed, numbering under 200.

On this clone: Its matching antigen is unknown.

Researchers ran the PCR with 60 Vbeta and 13 Jbeta primers. Only in-frame clones appear in the TCRdb table, and some are missing; sequencing was by immunoSEQ multiplex PCR. The sample contains approximately 120,000 clones, around three quarters of which appear only once. The V gene's germline CDR1 is SEHNR and CDR2 FQNEAQ (reference sequence). The V segment lost 4 bases and the J segment 3 bases; nucleotides outside the gene matches: 5. The CDR3 is 15 residues long. The sequenced material came from PBMCs. This chain connects TRBV7-9 to TRBJ2-7; 11 nucleotides line up with TRBD1. This clonotype originated in a woman in her thirties or forties in good health and CMV-seropositive. CDR3 DNA sequence: TGTGCCAGCAGCTCACAGGGGACAGGGGGCTACGAGCAGTACTTC. As protein: CASSSQGTGGYEQYF.